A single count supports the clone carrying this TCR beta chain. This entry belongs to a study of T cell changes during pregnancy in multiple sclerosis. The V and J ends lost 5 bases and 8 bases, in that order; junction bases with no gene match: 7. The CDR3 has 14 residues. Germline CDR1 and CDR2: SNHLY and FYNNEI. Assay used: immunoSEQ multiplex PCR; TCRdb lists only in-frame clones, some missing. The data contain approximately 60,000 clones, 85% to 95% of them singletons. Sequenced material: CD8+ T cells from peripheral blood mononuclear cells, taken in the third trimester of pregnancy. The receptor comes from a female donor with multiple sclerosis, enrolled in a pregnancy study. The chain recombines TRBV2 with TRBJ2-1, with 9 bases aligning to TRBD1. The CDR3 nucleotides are TGTGCCAGCAGTAAGAGCGGGACAGGGTATGAGCAGTTCTTC. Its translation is CASSKSGTGYEQFF.